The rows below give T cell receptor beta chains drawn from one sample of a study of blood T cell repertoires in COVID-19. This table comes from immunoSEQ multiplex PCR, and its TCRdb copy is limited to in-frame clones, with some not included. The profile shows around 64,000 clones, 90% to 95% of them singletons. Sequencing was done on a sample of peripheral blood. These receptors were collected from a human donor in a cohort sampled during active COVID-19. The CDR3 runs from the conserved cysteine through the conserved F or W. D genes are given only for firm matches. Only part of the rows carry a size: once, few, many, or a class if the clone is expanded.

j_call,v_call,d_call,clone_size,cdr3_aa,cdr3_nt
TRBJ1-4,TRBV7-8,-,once,CASSLAMGTGKNEKLFF,TGTGCCAGCAGCTTAGCCATGGGCACAGGGAAAAATGAAAAACTGTTTTTT
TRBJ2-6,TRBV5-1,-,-,CASTGGKGPSWLSGANVLTF,TGCGCCAGCACAGGGGGGAAGGGCCCATCTTGGCTTTCTGGGGCCAACGTCCTGACTTTC
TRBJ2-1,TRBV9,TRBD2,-,CASSASGLPPEQFF,TGTGCCAGCAGCGCCTCGGGACTACCACCTGAGCAGTTCTTC
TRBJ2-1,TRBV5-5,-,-,CASSLSYNEQFF,TGTGCCAGCAGCTTATCTTACAATGAGCAGTTCTTC
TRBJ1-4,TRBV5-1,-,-,CASSLAGPGATNEKLFF,TGCGCCAGCAGCTTGGCCGGGCCAGGGGCAACTAATGAAAAACTGTTTTTT
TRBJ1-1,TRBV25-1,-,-,CASSVPDRNTEAFF,TGTGCCAGCAGTGTACCCGACAGGAACACTGAAGCTTTCTTT
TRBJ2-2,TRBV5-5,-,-,CASSLGTSPGELFF,TGTGCCAGCAGCTTGGGAACTAGCCCCGGGGAGCTGTTTTTT
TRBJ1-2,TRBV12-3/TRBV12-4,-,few,CASSFYPGDYTF,TGTGCCAGCAGTTTTTATCCAGGGGACTACACCTTC
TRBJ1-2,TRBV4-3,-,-,CASSQEGRGYGYTF,TGCGCCAGCAGCCAGGAGGGTCGCGGCTATGGCTACACCTTC
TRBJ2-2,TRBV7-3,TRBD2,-,CASTPWAGGSNTGELFF,TGTGCCAGCACCCCGTGGGCGGGAGGGTCGAACACCGGGGAGCTGTTTTTT
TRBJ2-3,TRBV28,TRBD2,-,CASSRGLAGVGSTDTQYF,TGTGCCAGCAGCCGAGGACTAGCGGGAGTGGGGAGCACAGATACGCAGTATTTT
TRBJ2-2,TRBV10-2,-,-,CASKDSFNTGELFF,TGCGCCAGCAAAGACAGTTTCAACACCGGGGAGCTGTTTTTT
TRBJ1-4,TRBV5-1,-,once,CASSSTASNEKLFF,TGCGCCAGCAGCTCGACAGCGAGTAATGAAAAACTGTTTTTT
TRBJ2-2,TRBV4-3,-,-,CASSQVSGTNTGELFF,TGCGCCAGCAGCCAAGTATCGGGTACCAACACCGGGGAGCTGTTTTTT
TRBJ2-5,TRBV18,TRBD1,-,CASSLDREEETQYF,TGTGCCAGCTCACTGGACAGGGAAGAAGAGACCCAGTACTTC
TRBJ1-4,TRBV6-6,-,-,CASSYSASVEKLFF,TGTGCCAGCAGTTACTCGGCATCTGTGGAAAAACTGTTTTTT
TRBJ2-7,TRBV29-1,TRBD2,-,CSGGRAYYEQYF,TGCAGCGGCGGGAGGGCCTACTACGAGCAGTACTTC
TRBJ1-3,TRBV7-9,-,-,CASSSGQPKGGNTIYF,TGTGCCAGCAGCTCTGGACAGCCAAAGGGAGGAAACACCATATATTTT
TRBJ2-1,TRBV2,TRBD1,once,CATGTGIYNEQFF,TGTGCCACCGGGACAGGGATTTACAATGAGCAGTTCTTC
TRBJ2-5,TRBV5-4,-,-,CASSSDSRETQYF,TGTGCCAGCAGCTCGGACAGTCGGGAGACCCAGTACTTC
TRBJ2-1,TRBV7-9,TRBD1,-,CASSSGTGGHNEQFF,TGTGCCAGCAGCTCAGGGACAGGGGGCCACAATGAGCAGTTCTTC
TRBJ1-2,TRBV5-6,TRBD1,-,CASSRRDRVADGYTF,TGTGCCAGCAGCAGACGGGACAGGGTAGCGGATGGCTACACCTTC
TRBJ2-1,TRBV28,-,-,CASKEWRSYNEQFF,TGTGCCAGCAAAGAATGGAGATCCTACAATGAGCAGTTCTTC
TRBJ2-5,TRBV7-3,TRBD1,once,CASSQGALRETQYF,TGTGCCAGCAGTCAGGGGGCTTTGAGGGAGACCCAGTACTTC
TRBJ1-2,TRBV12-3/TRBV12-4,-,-,CASSLIQLYGYTF,TGTGCCAGCAGTTTAATACAGCTATATGGCTACACCTTC
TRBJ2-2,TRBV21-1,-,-,CASSKATGSTGELFF,TGTGCCAGCAGCAAAGCGACAGGGTCCACCGGGGAGCTGTTTTTT
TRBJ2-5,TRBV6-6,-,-,CASAGARETQYF,TGTGCCAGCGCGGGGGCCCGGGAGACCCAGTACTTC
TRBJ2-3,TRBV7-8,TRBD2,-,CASSQNRGLAGEIDTQYF,TGTGCCAGCAGCCAAAACCGTGGACTAGCGGGAGAGATAGATACGCAGTATTTT
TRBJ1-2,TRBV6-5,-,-,CASSYSGTQPNYGYTF,TGTGCCAGCAGTTACTCGGGGACACAGCCCAACTATGGCTACACCTTC
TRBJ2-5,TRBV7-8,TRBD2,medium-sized,CASSMIFGTTQETQYF,TGTGCCAGCAGCATGATTTTCGGGACTACCCAAGAGACCCAGTACTTC
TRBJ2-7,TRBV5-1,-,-,CASSLQGSYEQYF,TGCGCCAGCAGCTTGCAGGGTTCCTACGAGCAGTACTTC
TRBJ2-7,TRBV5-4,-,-,CASTLQGSYEQYF,TGTGCCAGCACCCTCCAGGGGTCCTACGAGCAGTACTTC
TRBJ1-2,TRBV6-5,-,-,CASRAAKLANYGYTF,TGTGCCAGCAGAGCTGCCAAGCTCGCTAACTATGGCTACACCTTC
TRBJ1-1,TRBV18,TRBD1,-,CASSRTGHTEAFF,TGTGCCAGCTCAAGGACAGGGCACACTGAAGCTTTCTTT
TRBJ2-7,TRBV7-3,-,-,CASSLTFGYEQYF,TGTGCCAGCAGCTTAACGTTCGGGTACGAGCAGTACTTC
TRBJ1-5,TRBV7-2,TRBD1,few,CASSFDRGSNQPQHF,TGTGCCAGCAGCTTTGACAGGGGGAGCAATCAGCCCCAGCATTTT
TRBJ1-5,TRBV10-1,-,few,CASSEDQGGSNQPQHF,TGCGCCAGCAGTGAGGACCAGGGTGGTAGCAATCAGCCCCAGCATTTT
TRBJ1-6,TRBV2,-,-,CASRQDYNSPLHF,TGTGCCAGCAGGCAGGACTATAATTCACCCCTCCACTTT
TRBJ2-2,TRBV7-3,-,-,CASSLRGSTGELFF,TGTGCCAGCAGCTTACGAGGTTCCACCGGGGAGCTGTTTTTT
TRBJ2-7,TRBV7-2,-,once,CASSLGVRQTYEQYF,TGTGCCAGCAGCTTAGGGGTCCGACAGACCTACGAGCAGTACTTC
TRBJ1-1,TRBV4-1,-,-,CASSPMDTTGWNTEAFF,TGCGCCAGCAGCCCTATGGACACGACCGGTTGGAACACTGAAGCTTTCTTT
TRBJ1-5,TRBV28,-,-,CASSLFGGNQPQHF,TGTGCCAGCAGTTTATTTGGAGGGAATCAGCCCCAGCATTTT
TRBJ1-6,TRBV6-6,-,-,CASTPRYSSYNSPLHF,TGTGCCAGCACTCCCCGGTATAGCTCCTATAATTCACCCCTCCACTTT
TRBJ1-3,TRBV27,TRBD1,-,CASRSGTGRFGNTIYF,TGTGCCAGCAGATCCGGGACAGGGAGATTCGGAAACACCATATATTTT
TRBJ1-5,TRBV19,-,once,CASNARVYNQPQHF,TGTGCCAGTAACGCCAGGGTGTATAATCAGCCCCAGCATTTT
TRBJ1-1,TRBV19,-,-,CASSPQGGNTEAFF,TGTGCCAGTAGTCCACAGGGCGGGAACACTGAAGCTTTCTTT
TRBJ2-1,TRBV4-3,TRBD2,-,CASSQALGLAGFYNEQFF,TGCGCCAGCAGCCAAGCCCTGGGACTAGCGGGATTCTACAATGAGCAGTTCTTC